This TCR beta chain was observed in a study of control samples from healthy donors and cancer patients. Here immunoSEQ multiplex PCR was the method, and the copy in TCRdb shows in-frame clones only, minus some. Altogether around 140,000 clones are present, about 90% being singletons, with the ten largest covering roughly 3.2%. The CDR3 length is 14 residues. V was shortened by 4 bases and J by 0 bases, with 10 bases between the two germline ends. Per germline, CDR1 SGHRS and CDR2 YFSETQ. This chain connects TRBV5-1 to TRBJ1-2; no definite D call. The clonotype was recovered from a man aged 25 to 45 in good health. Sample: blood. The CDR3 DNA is TGCGCCAGCAGCCCCCCACTAACTAACTATGGCTACACCTTC. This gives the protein CASSPPLTNYGYTF.